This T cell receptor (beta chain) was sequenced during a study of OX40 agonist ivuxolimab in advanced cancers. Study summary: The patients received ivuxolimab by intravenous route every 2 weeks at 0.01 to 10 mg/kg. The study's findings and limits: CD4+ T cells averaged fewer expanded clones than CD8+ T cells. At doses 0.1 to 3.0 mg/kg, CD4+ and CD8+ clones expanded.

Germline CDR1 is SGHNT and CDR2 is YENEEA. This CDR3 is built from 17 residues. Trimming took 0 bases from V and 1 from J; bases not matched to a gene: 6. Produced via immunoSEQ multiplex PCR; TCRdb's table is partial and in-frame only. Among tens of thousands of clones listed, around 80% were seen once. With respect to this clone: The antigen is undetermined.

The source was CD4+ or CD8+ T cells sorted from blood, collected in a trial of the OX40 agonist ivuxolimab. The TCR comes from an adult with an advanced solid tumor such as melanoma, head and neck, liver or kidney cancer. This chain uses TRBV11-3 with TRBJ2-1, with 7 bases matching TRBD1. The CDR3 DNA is TGTGCCAGCAGCTTAGAACCCCCAGGGGGATCCTACAATGAGCAGTTCTTC. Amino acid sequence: CASSLEPPGGSYNEQFF. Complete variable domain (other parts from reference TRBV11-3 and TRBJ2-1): EAGVVQSPRYKIIEKKQPVAFWCNPISGHNTLYWYLQNLGQGPELLIRYENEEAVDDSQLPKDRFSAERLKGVDSTLKIQPAELGDSAVYLCASSLEPPGGSYNEQFFGPGTRLTVL.